The 25 T cell receptor beta chains below were found in one sample sequenced in a study of glioma-infiltrating T cells after dendritic cell vaccination (dated by TCRdb to the mid-2010s). Explained via the paper, the time point label denotes: after dendritic cell vaccination, including at tumor progression/relapse. Library method: the immunoSEQ multiplex PCR assay. TCRdb provides this immuneACCESS table in a form limited to in-frame rearrangements. Some clones are lacking; in checked studies, under half of them reflect an unresolved V gene, and why the rest are absent is not known. For this sample the table gives more than 85,000 clones, of which roughly 90% were detected only once. Approximately 2.7% of the sample goes to the ten largest clones. The specimen comprised blood, sampled after dendritic cell vaccination. The origin of the receptors is a human donor with glioblastoma.

The table lists this clone with a few counts. V and J are TRBV5-5 and TRBJ2-2, with 12 positions matching TRBD2. Germline V gene lookup returns CDR1 SGHKS and CDR2 YYEKEE (reference sequence). This CDR3 region has 17 residues. V was pared by 1 base and J by 4 bases, with 5 bases of the junction left unmatched. The CDR3 DNA is TGTGCCAGCAGCTTGCTAACTAGCGGGGGGCCCACCGGGGAGCTGTTTTTT. As protein: CASSLLTSGGPTGELFF.

This clone has only one observation. The chain links TRBV11-3 to TRBJ2-3, with no clear D. The germline CDR1 and CDR2 sequences are SGHNT and YENEEA. This CDR3 is built from 14 residues. Trimming took 4 bases from V and 8 from J, leaving 16 bases between them. The DNA of the CDR3 is TGTGCCAGCAGCTCCTCGGTTGGGTCAGGTACGCAGTATTTT. Protein product: CASSSSVGSGTQYF.

Of note for this clone: The germline gene is not matched at one end of the junction; a read error may be the cause. Other DNA variants within this sample encode the same CDR3. CDR3 residues: CASSLDPGGRNSPLHF. CDR3 DNA sequence: TGCGCCAGCAGCTTGGACCCAGGGGGCAGAAATTCCCCCCTCCACTTT. V gene TRBV5-1 combines with J gene TRBJ1-6, with 8 bases matching TRBD1. The length of the CDR3 is 16 residues. Germline V CDR1 and CDR2: SGHRS, YFSETQ.

Remarks on this clone: Other nucleotide sequences in the sample specify the same CDR3. This chain connects TRBV6-1 to TRBJ1-5; tentative D call: TRBD1 (5 bases). Looked up from germline, CDR1 is MNHNS and CDR2 is SASEGT. The V end was cut by 6 bases, the J end by 4 bases, with 13 bases between. The CDR3 is 14 amino acids. CDR3 in DNA: TGTGCCAGCAGCGTCAATAGGGGTAATCAGCCCCAGCATTTT. Translation gives CASSVNRGNQPQHF.

The chain recombines TRBV6-1 with TRBJ2-7; 8 bases agree with TRBD1. The V segment lost 4 bases and the J segment 5 bases; nucleotides outside the gene matches: 4. CDR3 length: 13 residues. Germline CDR1 and CDR2: MNHNS and SASEGT. As DNA, the CDR3 is TGTGCCAGCAGTGTGCAGGGGGCCGACGAGCAGTACTTC. It specifies CASSVQGADEQYF.

V usage is TRBV7-8 and J usage is TRBJ2-3; the match to TRBD2 covers 12 bases. Germline CDR1 and CDR2: SGHVS and FQNEAQ. J lost 6 bases, V lost 4 bases, and 20 bases had no gene match. The CDR3 contains 20 residues. CDR3 DNA sequence: TGTGCCAGCAGCTCCTTCGGGACTAGCGGGCCCGGGGGTAGTTCGGATACGCAGTATTTT. This gives the protein CASSSFGTSGPGGSSDTQYF.

For the CDR3, the DNA is TGTGCCAGCAGTGAGGACAGAAGCACCGGGGAGCTGTTTTTT. This sequence encodes CASSEDRSTGELFF. This chain uses TRBV2 with TRBJ2-2, with a possible D match to TRBD1 (6 bases). CDR3 length: 14 amino acids. The germline V and J ends were trimmed by 3 bases and 4 bases, with 9 bases remaining between them. Germline V CDR1 and CDR2: SNHLY, FYNNEI. Full variable domain (remainder filled in from reference TRBV2 and TRBJ2-2): EPEVTQTPSHQVTQMGQEVILRCVPISNHLYFYWYRQILGQKVEFLVSFYNNEISEKSEIFDDQFSVERPDGSNFTLKIRSTKLEDSAMYFCASSEDRSTGELFFGEGSRLTVL.

The chain uses TRBV10-2 and TRBJ1-2; no firm D call. The germline V gene encodes CDR1 WSHSY and CDR2 SAAADI. The V end was cut by 3 bases, the J end by 0 bases, with 8 bases between. This CDR3 spans 14 amino acids. The chain's CDR3 is CASSDTDTNYGYTF. The CDR3 DNA follows: TGCGCCAGCAGTGACACAGATACTAACTATGGCTACACCTTC.

V usage is TRBV30 and J usage is TRBJ2-1; the D gene is possibly TRBD1 (5 bases). The germline gives CDR1 GTSNPN, CDR2 SVGIG (reference sequence). V shed 3 bases and J shed 2 bases, with 14 bases lying between them. This CDR3 comprises 15 residues. The DNA of the CDR3 is TGTGCCTGGAGCCCCGCCGTGGGGCCCTACAATGAGCAGTTCTTC. Translation gives CAWSPAVGPYNEQFF.

This sequence joins TRBV2 and TRBJ1-1; D gene ambiguous. Germline V lookup: CDR1 SNHLY, CDR2 FYNNEI. V dropped 6 bases and J dropped 4 bases, with 18 bases sitting between them. The CDR3 contains 15 residues. CDR3 region: CASRLGRSSGTEAFF. CDR3 nucleotides: TGTGCCAGCAGGTTAGGGAGATCATCGGGCACTGAAGCTTTCTTT.

For the CDR3, the DNA is TGTGCCAGCAGCTCGCACACTAGCGGTGGATCCTACGAGCAGTACTTC. Amino acids: CASSSHTSGGSYEQYF. The V call is TRBV5-4, the J call TRBJ2-7, with TRBD2 identical over 8 bases. Unmatched junction bases numbered 9, after V lost 3 bases and J lost 1 base. There are 16 residues in the CDR3. Germline CDR1 is SGHNT and CDR2 is YYREEE (reference sequence).

V is TRBV9 and J is TRBJ2-2; TRBD2 aligns across 10 bases. Germline V gene lookup returns CDR1 SGDLS and CDR2 YYNGEE. J lost 5 bases, V lost 4 bases, and 17 bases had no gene match. There are 19 residues in the CDR3. The CDR3 DNA is TGTGCCAGCAGCCATCTACCGACTAGCGGGTCTGGCGGGACCGGGGAGCTGTTTTTT. This encodes CASSHLPTSGSGGTGELFF.

The rearrangement links TRBV4-1 to TRBJ2-3; 7 bases are shared with TRBD1. The germline V gene encodes CDR1 MGHRA and CDR2 YSYEKL. This CDR3 has 14 amino acids. V was pared by 10 bases and J by 2 bases, with 9 bases of the junction left unmatched. The chain's CDR3 is CATSPGQLTDTQYF. CDR3 in DNA: TGCGCCACCTCTCCGGGACAGCTCACAGATACGCAGTATTTT.

This clone was seen at least ten times. This chain uses TRBV5-4 with TRBJ2-2; tentatively, D is TRBD2 (5 bases). The CDR3 covers 15 residues. CDR1 is SGHNT and CDR2 is YYREEE in the germline V gene (reference sequence). V was cut by 1 base and J by 3 bases, with 10 bases left in between. CDR3 in DNA: TGTGCCAGCAGCTTGTGGGAGAGGTACACCGGGGAGCTGTTTTTT. Translation: CASSLWERYTGELFF.

This clone was picked up one time. This chain connects TRBV27 to TRBJ1-1; possibly TRBD1 for D (6 bases). The CDR3 loop spans 13 amino acids. CDR1 MNHEY and CDR2 SMNVEV come from the germline V gene (reference sequence). Trimming pared 4 bases from V and 3 bases from J, leaving 9 bases between. The CDR3 loop is CASSYREYTEAFF. DNA of the CDR3: TGTGCCAGCAGTTACAGGGAGTACACTGAAGCTTTCTTT.

The V call is TRBV7-8, the J call TRBJ1-4, with TRBD1 matching 7 bases. Germline-derived CDR1 and CDR2 are SGHVS and FQNEAQ. V was pared by 3 bases and J by 8 bases, with 9 bases of the junction left unmatched. The CDR3 has 15 residues. In DNA, the CDR3 is TGTGCCAGCAGCTTTCAGGGGGATCGTAGCGAAAAACTGTTTTTT. This codes for CASSFQGDRSEKLFF.

The chain combines TRBV4-1 with TRBJ2-2; TRBD2 matches 9 bases. Looked up from germline, CDR1 is MGHRA and CDR2 is YSYEKL. The CDR3 length is 17 residues. The V segment lost 0 bases and the J segment 4 bases; nucleotides outside the gene matches: 6. The CDR3 DNA reads TGCGCCAGCAGCCAAGATGGAGTAGCGGGGGTCACCGGGGAGCTGTTTTTT. It specifies CASSQDGVAGVTGELFF.

The chain carries TRBV29-1 and TRBJ1-2; 10 nucleotides align to TRBD1. V gave up 5 bases and J gave up 3 bases; unmatched junction bases: 3. Germline V gene data show CDR1 as SQVTM and CDR2 as ANQGSEA. This CDR3 has 13 residues. CDR3 DNA sequence: TGCAGCGTTAGACAGGGGGCCGACTATGGCTACACCTTC. Amino acids: CSVRQGADYGYTF.

The V gene is TRBV5-1, the J gene TRBJ2-2; 8 bases agree with TRBD2. Germline loops: CDR1 SGHRS, CDR2 YFSETQ. There are 15 residues in the CDR3. V lost 6 bases, J lost 1 base, and 5 bases stayed unmatched. This CDR3 is CASIPGGKNTGELFF. CDR3 nucleotide sequence: TGCGCCAGCATCCCGGGAGGGAAGAACACCGGGGAGCTGTTTTTT.

The gene calls are TRBV11-2 and TRBJ2-7; 7 bases agree with TRBD1. This CDR3 is built from 15 residues. Germline CDR1 reads SGHAT; CDR2 reads FQNNGV. Trimming removed 5 bases from V and 5 bases from J; junction bases left unmatched: 12. CDR3 coding DNA: TGTGCCAGCAGCCAAATAAAAGACAGGGCCAACGAGCAGTACTTC. This encodes CASSQIKDRANEQYF.

V is TRBV5-4 and J is TRBJ2-3, with a possible D match to TRBD2 (7 bases). The CDR3 spans 15 residues. Trimming left V 0 bases short and J 2 bases short, with 10 bases between. From germline, CDR1 is SGHNT and CDR2 YYREEE (reference sequence). The CDR3 loop reads CASSLGRGLTDTQYF. For the CDR3, the DNA is TGTGCCAGCAGCTTGGGGCGGGGGCTCACAGATACGCAGTATTTT.

The CDR3 DNA is TGTGCCTGGTATCGTCCCGGGACAGGGTATAATTCACCCCTCCACTTT. Protein sequence: CAWYRPGTGYNSPLHF. V is TRBV30 and J is TRBJ1-6; TRBD1 matches 9 bases. CDR3 length equals 16 residues. V was pared by 5 bases and J by 4 bases, with 9 bases of the junction left unmatched. Germline CDR1 and CDR2: GTSNPN and SVGIG (reference sequence).

The chain is built from TRBV4-1 and TRBJ1-3; D gene ambiguous. Deletions cut 3 bases from V and 0 bases from J, with 6 bases between. The CDR3 runs 14 residues. The germline V gene has CDR1 MGHRA and CDR2 YSYEKL. This CDR3 is CASSQRSSGNTIYF. Written as DNA, the CDR3 is TGCGCCAGCAGCCAGAGGAGCTCTGGAAACACCATATATTTT.

The gene calls are TRBV6-1 and TRBJ2-5, with D perhaps matching TRBD1 (6 bases). CDR1 and CDR2 from the germline V gene are MNHNS and SASEGT. The CDR3 length is 14 residues. V shed 5 bases and J shed 4 bases, with 14 bases lying between them. CDR3 residues: CASSLIRDTETQYF. As DNA, the CDR3 is TGTGCCAGCAGTCTTATCCGGGACACAGAGACCCAGTACTTC.

V gene TRBV5-4 combines with J gene TRBJ2-7, with TRBD2 identical over 14 bases. V trimming: 3 bases; J trimming: 6 bases; junction bases outside the gene matches: 8. Germline V lookup: CDR1 SGHNT, CDR2 YYREEE (reference sequence). This CDR3 has 16 amino acids. The CDR3 coding sequence is TGTGCCAGCAGCTCACTGACTAGCGGGGGGGCAGGCGAGCAGTACTTC. Encoded protein: CASSSLTSGGAGEQYF.